Listed here are 30 T cell receptor beta chains from one sample, sequenced in a study of OX40 agonist ivuxolimab in advanced cancers. Profiled with immunoSEQ multiplex PCR; TCRdb holds only in-frame clones, not every one. Of under 85,000 clones in the sample, 78% were seen once. The starting material was CD4+ or CD8+ T cells sorted from blood, obtained in a trial of the OX40 agonist ivuxolimab. The source is an adult with an advanced solid tumor such as melanoma, head and neck, liver or kidney cancer.

The V and J genes are TRBV2 and TRBJ1-5; D call uncertain. The CDR3 is 12 residues long. V was cut by 5 bases and J by 8 bases, with 10 bases left in between. Germline V CDR1 and CDR2: SNHLY, FYNNEI. The CDR3 spells CASSWGWEPQHF. Here the CDR3 DNA reads TGTGCCAGCAGTTGGGGTTGGGAGCCCCAGCATTTT.

The chain joins TRBV30 to TRBJ2-1, with unresolved D. The length of the CDR3 is 13 residues. V was pared by 4 bases and J by 2 bases, with 9 bases between. Germline CDR1 GTSNPN, CDR2 SVGIG (reference sequence). The CDR3 loop is CAWIKGTYNEQFF. DNA for the CDR3: TGTGCCTGGATTAAAGGGACCTACAATGAGCAGTTCTTC.

This chain links TRBV2 with TRBJ2-1; no clear D gene. The CDR3 covers 14 residues. The germline V gene encodes CDR1 SNHLY and CDR2 FYNNEI. V was pared by 4 bases and J by 5 bases, with 12 bases between. CDR3 protein: CASSVGSLNNEQFF. CDR3 sequence (DNA): TGTGCCAGCAGTGTAGGTAGCCTGAACAATGAGCAGTTCTTC.

This clone was seen only once. The rearrangement joins TRBV6-5 to TRBJ1-4, with 8 bases matching TRBD1. V shed 2 bases and J 7 bases; nucleotides not matched to a gene: 9. Germline V gene lookup returns CDR1 MNHEY and CDR2 SVGAGI. This CDR3 spans 16 amino acids. In DNA, the CDR3 is TGTGCCAGCAGTTACATGGGGACAGGCTCTAGTGAAAAACTGTTTTTT. It yields the protein CASSYMGTGSSEKLFF.

The chain is built from TRBV7-6 and TRBJ2-5; no definite D call. V dropped 1 base and J dropped 5 bases, with 8 bases sitting between them. CDR3 length: 13 amino acids. CDR1 is SGHVS, CDR2 FNYEAQ, per germline. In nucleotides, the CDR3 is TGTGCCAGCAGCTTAGGGTTGGGGGAGACCCAGTACTTC. This translates into CASSLGLGETQYF. The full variable domain, with the rest looked up from reference TRBV7-6 and TRBJ2-5, is GAGVSQSPRYKVTKRGQDVALRCDPISGHVSLYWYRQALGQGPEFLTYFNYEAQQDKSGLPNDRFSAERPEGSISTLTIQRTEQRDSAMYRCASSLGLGETQYFGPGTRLLVL.

The CDR3 nucleotides are TGTGCCAGCAGCTTAGTCTCAGTTTACGAGCAGTACTTC. Protein: CASSLVSVYEQYF. V gene TRBV11-2 combines with J gene TRBJ2-7; D remains ambiguous. The germline CDR1 and CDR2 sequences are SGHAT and FQNNGV. V was cut by 1 base and J by 4 bases, with 8 bases left in between. This CDR3 spans 13 amino acids.

V usage is TRBV9 and J usage is TRBJ1-2; D not resolved. This CDR3 has 12 residues. With 0 bases removed from V and 4 bases from J, the gap between germline ends came to 4 bases. From germline, CDR1 is SGDLS and CDR2 YYNGEE. This chain's CDR3 is CASSVGTYGYTF. In nucleotides, the CDR3 is TGTGCCAGCAGCGTAGGCACCTATGGCTACACCTTC.

This rearrangement joins TRBV27 to TRBJ2-1; TRBD1 matches at 10 bases. The V gene end was trimmed by 2 bases and the J gene end by 3 bases; junction bases not matched to a gene: 22. Germline V gene sequence: CDR1 MNHEY, CDR2 SMNVEV (reference sequence). This CDR3 is built from 22 residues. The CDR3 DNA follows: TGTGCCAGCAGTTTACGAGTCCGAGCGACAGGGGGCGCTCCGGGGGTCTACAATGAGCAGTTCTTC. This translates into CASSLRVRATGGAPGVYNEQFF.

V and J are TRBV7-2 and TRBJ1-1, with D maybe TRBD1 (6 bases). This CDR3 comprises 16 residues. The germline V gene encodes CDR1 SGHTA and CDR2 FQGNSA. The V end lost 3 bases, the J end lost 1 base, and 15 bases lay between the germline ends. The chain's CDR3 is CASSLFRGDSNTEAFF. CDR3 coding DNA: TGTGCCAGCAGCTTGTTCAGGGGCGATTCGAACACTGAAGCTTTCTTT.

This chain connects TRBV9 to TRBJ2-5; 8 nucleotides line up with TRBD1. V gave up 0 bases and J gave up 0 bases; unmatched junction bases: 10. Germline V lookup: CDR1 SGDLS, CDR2 YYNGEE. This CDR3 has 18 amino acids. The CDR3 DNA follows: TGTGCCAGCAGCGTAGGGCCAGGGGGCCAACTGTACCAAGAGACCCAGTACTTC. This gives the protein CASSVGPGGQLYQETQYF.

The chain employs TRBV29-1 and TRBJ2-7; 8 bases map to TRBD1. CDR3 length equals 13 residues. V shed 6 bases, J shed 6 bases, and the junction held 10 bases outside the gene matches. Germline-derived CDR1 and CDR2 are SQVTM and ANQGSEA. This chain's CDR3 is CSVDRTGNLEQYF. In DNA form, the CDR3 reads TGCAGCGTCGATCGGACAGGGAATCTCGAGCAGTACTTC.

This chain joins TRBV6-6 and TRBJ1-2; 8 nucleotides align to TRBD1. Germline loops: CDR1 MNHNY, CDR2 SVGAGI (reference sequence). There are 14 residues in the CDR3. V lost 6 bases and J lost 6; bases outside the gene matches: 9. The CDR3 sequence: CASSSRQGHDGYTF. DNA for the CDR3: TGTGCCAGCAGCAGCCGACAGGGGCACGATGGCTACACCTTC.

The chain carries TRBV7-8 and TRBJ2-6; no firm D call. Germline assignment: CDR1 SGHVS and CDR2 FQNEAQ. This CDR3 has 15 amino acids. V was pared by 2 bases and J by 2 bases, with 7 bases between. The CDR3 region is CASSLRLTGANVLTF. CDR3 nucleotides: TGTGCCAGCAGCTTAAGGCTCACTGGGGCCAACGTCCTGACTTTC. Filled out from reference TRBV7-8 and TRBJ2-6, the complete variable domain reads GAGVSQSPRYKVAKRGQDVALRCDPISGHVSLFWYQQALGQGPEFLTYFQNEAQLDKSGLPSDRFFAERPEGSVSTLKIQRTQQEDSAVYLCASSLRLTGANVLTFGAGSRLTVL.

The J gene is TRBJ2-3, the V gene TRBV9, with D unclear. V was trimmed by 0 bases and J by 10 bases, leaving 12 bases between them. This CDR3 has 13 amino acids. Germline loops: CDR1 SGDLS, CDR2 YYNGEE. DNA for the CDR3: TGTGCCAGCAGCGTAGTAGTGAGTGGTCCGCAGTATTTT. Protein: CASSVVVSGPQYF.

The chain links TRBV6-5 to TRBJ1-2; D remains ambiguous. The CDR3 extends over 12 amino acids. V lost 0 bases to trimming and J lost 4 bases, with 3 bases between them. Germline V gives CDR1 MNHEY, CDR2 SVGAGI. The CDR3 sequence: CASSYSGYGYTF. CDR3 bases: TGTGCCAGCAGTTACTCCGGCTATGGCTACACCTTC.

The J gene is TRBJ2-4, the V gene TRBV7-2, with 9 bases identical to TRBD1. The ends lost 8 bases at V and 3 bases at J; junction bases unmatched: 2. This CDR3 has 13 residues. CDR1 and CDR2 from the germline V gene are SGHTA and FQGNSA. CDR3 loop: CASGDRDKNIQYF. As DNA, the CDR3 is TGTGCCAGCGGGGACAGGGACAAAAACATTCAGTACTTC.

This clone came up a few times. The chain has TRBV28 and TRBJ2-2; 8 bases map to TRBD1. Germline lookup yields CDR1 MDHEN and CDR2 SYDVKM. This CDR3 contains 15 residues. The V gene end was trimmed by 6 bases and the J gene end by 6 bases; junction bases not matched to a gene: 9. CDR3: CASRKDRARAGELFF. The CDR3 DNA follows: TGTGCCAGCAGAAAGGACAGGGCGAGGGCCGGGGAGCTGTTTTTT.

This CDR3 reads CARSCGHGLAGADTQYF. The CDR3 region has the DNA TGTGCCAGAAGTTGCGGACATGGACTAGCGGGTGCAGATACGCAGTATTTT. The V call is TRBV5-3, the J call TRBJ2-3; 11 bases map to TRBD2. TRBV5-3 has ORF status, its function being uncertain. There are 17 residues in the CDR3. After removal of 5 bases from V and 4 bases from J, the junction contained 12 bases not matched to a gene.

In this sample, this clone turned up once. The V and J genes are TRBV19 and TRBJ1-2; no reliable D call. The CDR3 covers 15 residues. CDR1 and CDR2 (germline): LNHDA, SQIVND (reference sequence). V was shortened by 7 bases and J by 2 bases, with 17 bases between the two germline ends. CDR3 sequence reads: CASMAGSLPNYGYTF. The CDR3 DNA follows: TGTGCCAGTATGGCGGGCAGCCTTCCCAACTATGGCTACACCTTC.

In this sample, this clone turned up once. J is TRBJ2-6 and V is TRBV27; perhaps TRBD1 as D (6 bases). V lost 6 bases, J lost 1 base, and 13 bases lay in between. This CDR3 comprises 16 residues. CDR1 and CDR2 (germline): MNHEY, SMNVEV (reference sequence). CDR3 sequence: CASSRGGRSGANVLTF. The CDR3 nucleotides read TGTGCCAGCAGCAGAGGGGGAAGGTCTGGGGCCAACGTCCTGACTTTC. Full variable domain (remainder filled in from reference TRBV27 and TRBJ2-6): EAQVTQNPRYLITVTGKKLTVTCSQNMNHEYMSWYRQDPGLGLRQIYYSMNVEVTDKGDVPEGYKVSRKEKRNFPLILESPSPNQTSLYFCASSRGGRSGANVLTFGAGSRLTVL.

The V call is TRBV4-1, the J call TRBJ1-2; D unclear. The CDR3 is 15 residues long. Per the germline V gene, CDR1 is MGHRA and CDR2 is YSYEKL. V was cut by 1 base and J by 8 bases, with 17 bases left in between. CDR3 coding DNA: TGCGCCAGCAGCCAAGTGGGAGACACTGGTACGGGCTACACCTTC. Translating it yields CASSQVGDTGTGYTF.

The CDR3 reads CASSSGGPSGAFSYNEQFF. The CDR3 DNA reads as TGTGCCAGCTCCTCGGGGGGGCCTAGCGGAGCCTTCTCCTACAATGAGCAGTTCTTC. The J gene is TRBJ2-1, the V gene TRBV5-4, with 8 bases fitting TRBD2. The CDR3 is 19 amino acids. CDR1 and CDR2 (germline): SGHNT, YYREEE (reference sequence). After removal of 7 bases from V and 0 bases from J, the junction contained 18 bases not matched to a gene.

The rearrangement joins TRBV19 to TRBJ2-5, with D uncertain. The V end lost 5 bases, the J end lost 5 bases, and 15 bases lay between the germline ends. The CDR3 spans 14 residues. The germline gives CDR1 LNHDA, CDR2 SQIVND (reference sequence). Here the CDR3 DNA reads TGTGCCAGTAGTGTCGAGCCGTTTGGGGAGACCCAGTACTTC. Its translation is CASSVEPFGETQYF.

The chain uses TRBV11-2 and TRBJ2-1; 14 bases agree with TRBD2. Germline V gene lookup returns CDR1 SGHAT and CDR2 FQNNGV. V gave up 6 bases and J gave up 2 bases; unmatched junction bases: 9. This CDR3 is 18 amino acids long. The CDR3 is CASRPQGLAGETYNEQFF. CDR3 in DNA: TGTGCCAGCAGGCCCCAGGGACTAGCGGGAGAAACCTACAATGAGCAGTTCTTC.

The V call is TRBV2, the J call TRBJ2-7, with D perhaps matching TRBD1 or TRBD2 (5 bases each). Trimming shortened V by 2 bases and J by 7 bases, and 12 bases separated the two germline ends. The CDR3 consists of 13 residues. The germline V gene encodes CDR1 SNHLY and CDR2 FYNNEI. The CDR3 spells CASSEWERGEQYF. The CDR3 nucleotides are TGTGCCAGCAGTGAATGGGAGAGGGGAGAGCAGTACTTC.

This CDR3 reads CASSPGLAAVNTGELFF. The CDR3 bases are TGCGCCAGCAGCCCCGGACTAGCGGCTGTTAACACCGGGGAGCTGTTTTTT. This chain connects TRBV5-1 to TRBJ2-2, with 10 bases matching TRBD2. Unmatched junction bases numbered 8, after V lost 4 bases and J lost 2 bases. Germline lookup yields CDR1 SGHRS and CDR2 YFSETQ. This CDR3 region has 17 residues.

In this sample, this clone turned up once. V is TRBV6-5 and J is TRBJ2-5; no firm D call. This CDR3 region has 15 residues. Germline CDR1 and CDR2: MNHEY and SVGAGI. Trimming took 0 bases from V and 5 from J, leaving 13 bases between them. The CDR3 here is CASSYSKAPRETQYF. CDR3 bases: TGTGCCAGCAGTTACTCGAAAGCTCCAAGGGAGACCCAGTACTTC.

V gene TRBV29-1 combines with J gene TRBJ2-7, with D perhaps given as TRBD1 or TRBD2 (5 bases each). Germline V CDR1 and CDR2: SQVTM, ANQGSEA. V was clipped by 6 bases and J by 5 bases, with 14 bases between them. The CDR3 spans 12 residues. CDR3 amino acids: CSVIGVGDEQYF. The DNA of the CDR3 is TGCAGCGTGATCGGGGTAGGGGACGAGCAGTACTTC.

The CDR3 loop is CASSGTDSLGDGYTF. The DNA for the CDR3 is TGTGCCAGCAGTGGGACGGACTCACTAGGGGATGGCTACACCTTC. The chain employs TRBV2 and TRBJ1-2; tentatively, D is TRBD1 (5 bases). V was shortened by 4 bases and J by 6 bases, with 18 bases between the two germline ends. Looked up from germline, CDR1 is SNHLY and CDR2 is FYNNEI. This CDR3 spans 15 amino acids. Supplemented by reference TRBV2 and TRBJ1-2, the full variable domain reads EPEVTQTPSHQVTQMGQEVILRCVPISNHLYFYWYRQILGQKVEFLVSFYNNEISEKSEIFDDQFSVERPDGSNFTLKIRSTKLEDSAMYFCASSGTDSLGDGYTFGSGTRLTVV.

V usage is TRBV7-2 and J usage is TRBJ2-1; TRBD2 matches at 8 bases. V lost 2 bases to trimming and J lost 7 bases; unmatched junction nucleotides: 10. The CDR3 loop spans 16 amino acids. CDR1 is SGHTA and CDR2 is FQGNSA in the germline V gene. Here the CDR3 reads CASSLFPSGGSNEQFF. Here the CDR3 DNA reads TGTGCCAGCAGCTTATTCCCCAGCGGGGGCTCAAATGAGCAGTTCTTC.